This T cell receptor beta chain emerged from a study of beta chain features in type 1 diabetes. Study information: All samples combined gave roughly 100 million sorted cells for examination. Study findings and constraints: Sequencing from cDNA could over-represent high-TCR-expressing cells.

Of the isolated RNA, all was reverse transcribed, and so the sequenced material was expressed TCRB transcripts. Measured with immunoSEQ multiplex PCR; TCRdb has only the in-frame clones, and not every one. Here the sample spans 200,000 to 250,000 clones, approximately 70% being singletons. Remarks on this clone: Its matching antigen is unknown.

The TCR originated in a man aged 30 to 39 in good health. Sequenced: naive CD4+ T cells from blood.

The CDR3 sequence: CASSQNIGGAETQYF. In DNA form, the CDR3 reads TGTGCCAGCAGCCAAAATATAGGGGGCGCAGAGACCCAGTACTTC. The V call is TRBV9, the J call TRBJ2-5, with 7 nucleotides matching TRBD1. Germline trimming cut 4 bases from V and 4 bases from J; bases unmatched to any gene: 10. The CDR3 spans 15 residues. The germline gives CDR1 SGDLS, CDR2 YYNGEE. Filled out from reference TRBV9 and TRBJ2-5, the complete variable domain reads DSGVTQTPKHLITATGQRVTLRCSPRSGDLSVYWYQQSLDQGLQFLIQYYNGEERAKGNILERFSAQQFPDLHSELNLSSLELGDSALYFCASSQNIGGAETQYFGPGTRLLVL.